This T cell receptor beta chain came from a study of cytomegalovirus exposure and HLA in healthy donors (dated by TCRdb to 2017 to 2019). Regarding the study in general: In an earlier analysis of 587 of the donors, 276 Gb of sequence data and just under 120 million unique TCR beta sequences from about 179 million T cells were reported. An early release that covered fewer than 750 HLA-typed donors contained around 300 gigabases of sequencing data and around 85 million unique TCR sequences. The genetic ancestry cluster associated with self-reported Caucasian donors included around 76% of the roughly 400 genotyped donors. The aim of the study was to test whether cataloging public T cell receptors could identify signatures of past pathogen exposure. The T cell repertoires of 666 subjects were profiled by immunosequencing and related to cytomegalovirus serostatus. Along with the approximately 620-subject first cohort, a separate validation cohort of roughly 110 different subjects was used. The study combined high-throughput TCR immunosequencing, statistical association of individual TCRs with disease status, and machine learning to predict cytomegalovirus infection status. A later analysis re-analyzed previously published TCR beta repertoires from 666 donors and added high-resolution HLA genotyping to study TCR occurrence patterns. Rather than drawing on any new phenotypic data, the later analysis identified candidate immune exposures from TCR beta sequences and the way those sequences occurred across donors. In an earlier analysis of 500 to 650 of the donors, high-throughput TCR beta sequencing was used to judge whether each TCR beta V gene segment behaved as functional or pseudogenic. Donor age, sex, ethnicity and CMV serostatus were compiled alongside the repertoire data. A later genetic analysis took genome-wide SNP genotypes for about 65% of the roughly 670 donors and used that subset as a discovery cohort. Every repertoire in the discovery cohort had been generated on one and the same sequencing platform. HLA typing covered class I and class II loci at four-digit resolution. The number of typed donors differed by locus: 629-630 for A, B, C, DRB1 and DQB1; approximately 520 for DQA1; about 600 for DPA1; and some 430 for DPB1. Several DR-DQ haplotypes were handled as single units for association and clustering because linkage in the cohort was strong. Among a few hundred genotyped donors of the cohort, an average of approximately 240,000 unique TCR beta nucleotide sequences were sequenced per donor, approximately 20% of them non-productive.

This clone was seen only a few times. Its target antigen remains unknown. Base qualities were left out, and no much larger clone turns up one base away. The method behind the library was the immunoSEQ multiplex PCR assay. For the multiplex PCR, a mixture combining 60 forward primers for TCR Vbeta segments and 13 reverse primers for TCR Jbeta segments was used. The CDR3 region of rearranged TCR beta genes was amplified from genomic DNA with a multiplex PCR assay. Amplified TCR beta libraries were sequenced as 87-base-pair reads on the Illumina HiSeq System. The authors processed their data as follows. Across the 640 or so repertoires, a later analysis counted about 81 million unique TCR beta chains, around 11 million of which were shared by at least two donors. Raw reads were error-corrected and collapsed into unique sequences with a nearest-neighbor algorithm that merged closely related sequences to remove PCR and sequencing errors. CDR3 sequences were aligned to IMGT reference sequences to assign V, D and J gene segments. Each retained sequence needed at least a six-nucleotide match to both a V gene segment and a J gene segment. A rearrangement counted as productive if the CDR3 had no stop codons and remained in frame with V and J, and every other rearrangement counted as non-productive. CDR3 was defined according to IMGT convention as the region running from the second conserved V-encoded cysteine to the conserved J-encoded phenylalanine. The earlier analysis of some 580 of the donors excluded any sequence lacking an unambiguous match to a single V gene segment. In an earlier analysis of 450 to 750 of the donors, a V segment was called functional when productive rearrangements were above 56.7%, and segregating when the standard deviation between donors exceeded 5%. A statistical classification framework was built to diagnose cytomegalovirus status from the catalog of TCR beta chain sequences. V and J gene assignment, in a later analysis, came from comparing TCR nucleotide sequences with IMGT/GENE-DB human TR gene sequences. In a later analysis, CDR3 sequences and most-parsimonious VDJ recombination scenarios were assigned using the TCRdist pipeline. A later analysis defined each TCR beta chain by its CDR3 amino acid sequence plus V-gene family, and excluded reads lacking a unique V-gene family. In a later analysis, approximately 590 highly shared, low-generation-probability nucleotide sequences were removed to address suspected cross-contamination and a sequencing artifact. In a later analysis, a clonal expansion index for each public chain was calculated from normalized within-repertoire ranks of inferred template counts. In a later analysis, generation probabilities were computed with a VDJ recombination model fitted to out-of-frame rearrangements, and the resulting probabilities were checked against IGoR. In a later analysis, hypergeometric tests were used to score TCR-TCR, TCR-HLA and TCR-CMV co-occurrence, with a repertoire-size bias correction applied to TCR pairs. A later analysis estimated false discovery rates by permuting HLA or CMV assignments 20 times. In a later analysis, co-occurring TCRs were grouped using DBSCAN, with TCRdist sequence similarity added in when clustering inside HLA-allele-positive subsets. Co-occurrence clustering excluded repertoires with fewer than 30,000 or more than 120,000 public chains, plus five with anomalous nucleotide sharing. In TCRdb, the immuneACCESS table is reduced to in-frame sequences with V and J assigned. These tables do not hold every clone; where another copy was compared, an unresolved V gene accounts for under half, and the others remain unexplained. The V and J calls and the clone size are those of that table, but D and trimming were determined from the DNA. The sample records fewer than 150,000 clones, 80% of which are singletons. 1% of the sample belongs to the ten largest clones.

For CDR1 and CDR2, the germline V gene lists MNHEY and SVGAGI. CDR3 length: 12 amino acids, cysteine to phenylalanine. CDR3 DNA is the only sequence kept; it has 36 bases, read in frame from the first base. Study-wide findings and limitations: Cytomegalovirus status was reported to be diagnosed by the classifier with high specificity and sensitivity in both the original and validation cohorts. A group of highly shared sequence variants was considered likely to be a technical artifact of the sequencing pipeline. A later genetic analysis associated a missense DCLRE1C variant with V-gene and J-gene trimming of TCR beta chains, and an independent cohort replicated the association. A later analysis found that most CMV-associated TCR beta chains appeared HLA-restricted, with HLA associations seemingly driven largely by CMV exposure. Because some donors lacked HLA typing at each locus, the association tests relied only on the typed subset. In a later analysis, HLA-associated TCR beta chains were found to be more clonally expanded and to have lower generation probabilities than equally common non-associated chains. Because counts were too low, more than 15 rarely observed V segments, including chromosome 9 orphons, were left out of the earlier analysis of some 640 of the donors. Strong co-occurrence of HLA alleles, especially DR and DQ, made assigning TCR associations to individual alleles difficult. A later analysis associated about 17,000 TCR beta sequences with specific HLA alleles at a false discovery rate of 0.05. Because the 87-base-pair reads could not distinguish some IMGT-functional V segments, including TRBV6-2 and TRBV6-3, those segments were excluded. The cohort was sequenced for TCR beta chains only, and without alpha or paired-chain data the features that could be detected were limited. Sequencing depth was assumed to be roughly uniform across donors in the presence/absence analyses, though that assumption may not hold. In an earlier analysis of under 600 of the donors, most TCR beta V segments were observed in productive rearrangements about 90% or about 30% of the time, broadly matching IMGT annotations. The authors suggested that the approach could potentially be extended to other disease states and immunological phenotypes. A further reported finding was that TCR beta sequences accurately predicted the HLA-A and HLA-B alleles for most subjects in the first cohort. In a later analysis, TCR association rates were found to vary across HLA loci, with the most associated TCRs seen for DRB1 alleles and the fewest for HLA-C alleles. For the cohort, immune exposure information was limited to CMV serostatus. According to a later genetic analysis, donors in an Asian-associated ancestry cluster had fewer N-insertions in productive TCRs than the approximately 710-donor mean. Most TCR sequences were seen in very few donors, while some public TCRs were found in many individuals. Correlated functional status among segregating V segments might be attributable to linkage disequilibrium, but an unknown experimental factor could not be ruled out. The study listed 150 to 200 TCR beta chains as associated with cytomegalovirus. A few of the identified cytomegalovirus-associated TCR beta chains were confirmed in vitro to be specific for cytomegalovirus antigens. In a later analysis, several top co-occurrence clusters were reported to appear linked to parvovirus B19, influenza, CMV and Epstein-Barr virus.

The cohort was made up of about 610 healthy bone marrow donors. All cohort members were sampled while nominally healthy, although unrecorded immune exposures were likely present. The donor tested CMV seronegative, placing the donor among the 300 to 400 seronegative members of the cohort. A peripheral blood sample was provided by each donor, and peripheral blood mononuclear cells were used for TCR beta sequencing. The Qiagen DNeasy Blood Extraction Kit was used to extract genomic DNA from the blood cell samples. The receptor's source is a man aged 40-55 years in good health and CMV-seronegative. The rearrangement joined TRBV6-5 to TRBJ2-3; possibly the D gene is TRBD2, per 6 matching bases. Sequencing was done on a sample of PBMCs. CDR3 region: CSAGRRGDTQYF. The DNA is TGTTCTGCGGGACGTCGTGGAGATACGCAGTATTTT.